The rows below give T cell receptor beta chains drawn from one sample of a study of shared clonotypes between healthy human individuals. Sequenced by immunoSEQ multiplex PCR; TCRdb stores in-frame clones only, minus some. The table shows some 2.4 million clones, with more than 85% occurring only once. Sequenced sample: naive CD4+ T cells from PBMCs. Receptors were obtained from a man aged 18 to 35 in good health. Some clones in this sample may be carry-over from other donors' samples. Both conserved end residues are part of each CDR3. Each record gives: clone size, V gene, CDR3 length, J gene, D gene, CDR3 protein, CDR3 DNA. D genes are given only for firm matches. Only part of the rows carry a size: once, few, many, or a class if the clone is expanded.

once	TRBV6-6	15	TRBJ2-7	TRBD1	CASRAGTGAAYEQYF	TGTGCCAGCAGGGCCGGGACAGGGGCCGCCTACGAGCAGTACTTC
.	TRBV11-2	13	TRBJ2-5	.	CASSFAGSETQYF	TGTGCCAGCAGCTTTGCGGGTTCGGAGACCCAGTACTTC
once	TRBV6-6	13	TRBJ2-1	.	CASSYSMEYEQFF	TGTGCCAGCAGTTACTCGATGGAGTATGAGCAGTTCTTC
.	TRBV18	19	TRBJ2-7	TRBD2	CASSPGHGIAGGSPYEQYF	TGTGCCAGCTCACCGGGTCATGGCATCGCGGGAGGTTCACCCTACGAGCAGTACTTC
.	TRBV11-2	13	TRBJ1-1	.	CASSLIAGTEAFF	TGTGCCAGCAGCTTAATTGCGGGCACTGAAGCTTTCTTT
few	TRBV6-5	14	TRBJ2-3	.	CASSPGQNTDTQYF	TGTGCCAGCAGTCCCGGACAGAACACAGATACGCAGTATTTT
.	TRBV5-6	16	TRBJ2-2	.	CASRLGRGSNTGELFF	TGTGCCAGCAGACTGGGACGGGGATCGAACACCGGGGAGCTGTTTTTT
.	TRBV5-1	16	TRBJ2-2	TRBD2	CASSPGTSGEPGELFF	TGCGCCAGCAGCCCCGGGACTAGCGGTGAACCTGGGGAGCTGTTTTTT
.	TRBV27	15	TRBJ1-1	.	CASSLRENGATEAFF	TGTGCCAGCAGTTTACGTGAGAATGGGGCCACTGAAGCTTTCTTT
.	TRBV4-2	12	TRBJ2-2	.	CASSQEVGELFF	TGTGCCAGCAGCCAAGAAGTCGGGGAGCTGTTTTTT
.	TRBV7-3	15	TRBJ2-1	.	CASSPWDTPTGEQFF	TGTGCCAGCAGCCCTTGGGACACGCCGACTGGTGAGCAGTTCTTC
.	TRBV5-1	17	TRBJ2-1	TRBD2	CASSLGPGGDRGNEQFF	TGCGCCAGCAGCTTGGGTCCCGGGGGGGACCGAGGAAATGAGCAGTTCTTC
.	TRBV6-6	12	TRBJ2-5	.	CASPQGSETQYF	TGTGCCAGTCCACAGGGTTCTGAGACCCAGTACTTC
.	TRBV10-3	14	TRBJ2-7	.	CAISGSGPGFEQYF	TGTGCCATCAGTGGATCGGGCCCCGGGTTTGAGCAGTACTTC
.	TRBV29-1	12	TRBJ2-7	TRBD1	CSVVGQGAEQYF	TGCAGCGTTGTGGGGCAGGGGGCCGAGCAGTACTTC
.	TRBV28	14	TRBJ2-4	.	CASINQGGKNIQYF	TGTGCCAGCATAAATCAGGGGGGTAAAAACATTCAGTACTTC
.	TRBV11-2	14	TRBJ2-7	.	CASSLVRGSYEQYF	TGTGCCAGCAGCTTAGTACGGGGGTCCTACGAGCAGTACTTC
.	TRBV18	13	TRBJ1-2	.	CASSAQSNYGYTF	TGTGCCAGCTCCGCACAATCTAACTATGGCTACACCTTC
few	TRBV29-1	10	TRBJ2-1	.	CSVGNNEQFF	TGCAGCGTTGGAAACAATGAGCAGTTCTTC
once	TRBV5-6	15	TRBJ2-2	TRBD1	CASSVDRGRGRLLFF	TGTGCCAGCAGCGTGGACAGGGGGCGAGGTCGCCTGCTGTTTTTT
.	TRBV5-5	16	TRBJ2-6	.	CASSMRPLSGANVLTF	TGTGCCAGCAGCATGCGACCGCTCTCTGGGGCCAACGTCCTGACTTTC
.	TRBV20-1	10	TRBJ1-2	.	CSAGGGGYTF	TGCAGTGCCGGAGGGGGTGGCTACACCTTC
.	TRBV10-3	12	TRBJ2-7	TRBD1	CAITGQGDEQYF	TGTGCCATCACTGGACAGGGGGACGAGCAGTACTTC
.	TRBV7-2	16	TRBJ1-5	.	CASSPRGSRSNQPQHF	TGTGCCAGCAGCCCGAGGGGGTCTCGTAGCAATCAGCCCCAGCATTTT
.	TRBV9	15	TRBJ2-2	TRBD2	CASSALAGGTGELFF	TGTGCCAGCAGCGCTCTAGCGGGAGGTACCGGGGAGCTGTTTTTT
.	TRBV6-5	15	TRBJ2-7	.	CASSPSGTVSYEQYF	TGTGCCAGCAGTCCATCCGGGACGGTCTCCTACGAGCAGTACTTC
.	TRBV29-1	14	TRBJ2-5	TRBD2	CSVDSREGRETQYF	TGCAGCGTTGACTCTCGGGAGGGCAGGGAGACCCAGTACTTC
.	TRBV5-1	15	TRBJ2-3	TRBD1	CASSSPGTGTDTQYF	TGCGCCAGCAGCTCTCCCGGGACAGGCACAGATACGCAGTATTTT
.	TRBV9	14	TRBJ2-1	.	CASSLLSGNNEQFF	TGTGCCAGCAGTCTATTATCAGGAAACAATGAGCAGTTCTTC
.	TRBV6-1	13	TRBJ1-3	.	CASSEEQGNTIYF	TGTGCCAGCAGTGAAGAACAGGGAAACACCATATATTTT
.	TRBV7-8	17	TRBJ1-2	TRBD1	CASSLLYRDRDNYGYTF	TGTGCCAGCAGCTTATTATATCGGGACAGGGATAACTATGGCTACACCTTC
once	TRBV30	10	TRBJ1-2	.	CAGDLKGYTF	TGTGCCGGGGATCTCAAGGGCTACACCTTC
.	TRBV11-2	15	TRBJ2-7	.	CASSLTSSPGYEQYF	TGTGCCAGCAGCTTAACGTCTAGCCCTGGCTACGAGCAGTACTTC
.	TRBV11-2	15	TRBJ2-7	.	CASSVRGTTHYEQYF	TGTGCCAGCAGCGTTCGGGGGACGACCCACTACGAGCAGTACTTC
.	TRBV28	13	TRBJ1-2	.	CASSLDKLDGYTF	TGTGCCAGCAGTTTAGATAAATTAGATGGCTACACCTTC
.	TRBV6-5	15	TRBJ2-5	TRBD1	CASRPTGGIQETQYF	TGTGCCAGCAGGCCGACAGGGGGAATCCAAGAGACCCAGTACTTC
.	TRBV11-2	14	TRBJ2-5	TRBD1	CASSRGQGQETQYF	TGTGCCAGCAGCCGGGGACAGGGGCAAGAGACCCAGTACTTC
.	TRBV28	15	TRBJ2-3	TRBD2	CASSGLATHTDTQYF	TGTGCCAGCAGCGGACTAGCCACACACACAGATACGCAGTATTTT
.	TRBV25-1	16	TRBJ2-7	TRBD1	CASSPRGRGQGYEQYF	TGTGCCAGCAGTCCTAGAGGGAGGGGACAGGGATACGAGCAGTACTTC
.	TRBV28	13	TRBJ1-1	.	CASSLWLNTEAFF	TGTGCCAGCAGTTTATGGTTGAACACTGAAGCTTTCTTT
.	TRBV29-1	12	TRBJ2-5	TRBD2	CSVTSGEETQYF	TGCAGCGTAACTAGCGGAGAAGAGACCCAGTACTTC